These T cell receptor beta chains were read from a single sample in a study of blood T cell repertoires in COVID-19. Sequencing used immunoSEQ multiplex PCR; TCRdb keeps in-frame clones, though not all of them. The sample records under 150,000 clones, roughly 85% being singletons. Source material: peripheral blood. The source is a human donor in a cohort sampled during active COVID-19. The CDR3 runs from the conserved cysteine through the conserved F or W. A D gene is named only where the DNA matches it firmly. The size field is filled for only some rows; it gives once, few, many or a size class.

v_call	j_call	d_call	clone_size	cdr3_nt	cdr3_aa
TRBV6-2/TRBV6-3	TRBJ1-5	TRBD1	few	TGTGCCAGCAGCCCCGACAGGGGGTGGTCTCAGCCCCAGCATTTT	CASSPDRGWSQPQHF
TRBV25-1	TRBJ1-1	-	-	TGTGCCAGCAGTGGGGGCGCAGGATCGGAAGCTTTCTTT	CASSGGAGSEAFF
TRBV4-3	TRBJ2-1	TRBD2	once	TGCGCCAGCAGCCAACCCGGACTAGCGGCCTACAATGAGCAGTTCTTC	CASSQPGLAAYNEQFF
TRBV6-6	TRBJ1-3	-	once	TGTGCCAGCAGTTTGGGGGGCTCTGGAAACACCATATATTTT	CASSLGGSGNTIYF
TRBV19	TRBJ2-3	-	-	TGTGCCAGTAGATCCTCGGGTATTAGCTTAGATACGCAGTATTTT	CASRSSGISLDTQYF
TRBV4-2	TRBJ2-2	TRBD2	-	TGTGCCAGCAGCCAAGGTTGGAGGGGGACTAGCATTACCGGGGAGCTGTTTTTT	CASSQGWRGTSITGELFF
TRBV11-2	TRBJ2-1	-	-	TGTGCCAGCAGCTCCACAATCGGGAATGAGCAGTTCTTC	CASSSTIGNEQFF
TRBV25-1	TRBJ1-2	TRBD1	-	TGTGCCAGCAGGGGGGGGGACAGGGGCAACTATGGCTACACCTTC	CASRGGDRGNYGYTF
TRBV2	TRBJ2-4	TRBD1	-	TGTGCCAGCAGTGCGAGACAGGGGGCGTACATTCAGTACTTC	CASSARQGAYIQYF
TRBV6-1	TRBJ1-6	-	-	TGTGCCAGCAGTGAAACCCTCAGACGAAGGAGCTCCTATAATTCACCCCTCCACTTT	CASSETLRRRSSYNSPLHF
TRBV5-5	TRBJ1-2	TRBD1	-	TGTGCCAGCAGCTCCCCCTCTACAGGGGGTTATGGCTACACCTTC	CASSSPSTGGYGYTF
TRBV15	TRBJ2-7	-	once	TGTGCCACCAGCAGAGATTCGGTCGCGGGCAGCTACGAGCAGTACTTC	CATSRDSVAGSYEQYF
TRBV11-2	TRBJ2-3	TRBD2	-	TGTGCCAGCAGCAAACGACTAGCGGGGGGGCCTGTGGATACGCAGTATTTT	CASSKRLAGGPVDTQYF
TRBV28	TRBJ2-6	-	-	TGTGCCAGCAGTTTACCAGGGGCTGGGGCCAACGTCCTGACTTTC	CASSLPGAGANVLTF
TRBV2	TRBJ2-7	TRBD2	once	TGTGCCAGCAGAAAAAGGAAGCTAGCGGGGTACGACGAGCAGTACTTC	CASRKRKLAGYDEQYF
TRBV29-1	TRBJ1-1	-	once	TGCAGCGGGCAAAAGGGGATTAACACTGAAGCTTTCTTT	CSGQKGINTEAFF
TRBV15	TRBJ2-3	TRBD2	-	TGTGCCACCAGCAACGGGGGGTGGGCAGATACGCAGTATTTT	CATSNGGWADTQYF
TRBV5-1	TRBJ1-1	-	-	TGCGCCAGCACCCCAAGGGGGAGCACTGAAGCTTTCTTT	CASTPRGSTEAFF
TRBV5-4	TRBJ2-5	-	-	TGTGCCAGCAGCTTGAGAGGAGGGTCAGAGACCCAGTACTTC	CASSLRGGSETQYF
TRBV29-1	TRBJ2-2	TRBD1	-	TGCAGCGTTGAACAGACAGGGGGCGGGGAGCTGTTTTTT	CSVEQTGGGELFF
TRBV7-9	TRBJ2-3	TRBD2	-	TGTGCCAGCAGCCCGGGACTACTTGAAACAGATACGCAGTATTTT	CASSPGLLETDTQYF
TRBV2	TRBJ1-5	-	-	TGTGCCAGCAGTGAAAAAGGAGGTCAGCCCCAGCATTTT	CASSEKGGQPQHF